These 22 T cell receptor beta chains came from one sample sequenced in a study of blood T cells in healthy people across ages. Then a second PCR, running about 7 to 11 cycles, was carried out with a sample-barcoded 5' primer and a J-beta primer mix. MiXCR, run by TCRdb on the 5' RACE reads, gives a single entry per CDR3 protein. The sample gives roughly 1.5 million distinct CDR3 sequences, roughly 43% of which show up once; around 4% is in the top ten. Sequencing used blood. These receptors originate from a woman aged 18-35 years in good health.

As DNA, the CDR3 is TGTGCCACAAACAGTCCTTGGGATACGCAGTATTTT. Amino acid sequence: CATNSPWDTQYF. The chain links TRBV24-1 to TRBJ2-3; D not resolved. V lost 10 bases and J lost 6, with 13 bases in between. The CDR3 is 12 residues long. Per germline, CDR1 KGHDR and CDR2 SFDVKD.

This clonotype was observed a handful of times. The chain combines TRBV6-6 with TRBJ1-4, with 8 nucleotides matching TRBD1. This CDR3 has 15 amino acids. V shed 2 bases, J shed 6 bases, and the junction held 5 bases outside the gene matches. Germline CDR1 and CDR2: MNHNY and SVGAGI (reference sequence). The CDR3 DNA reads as TGTGCCAGCAGTTACGGGCAGGGGGCTGATGAAAAACTGTTTTTT. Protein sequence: CASSYGQGADEKLFF.

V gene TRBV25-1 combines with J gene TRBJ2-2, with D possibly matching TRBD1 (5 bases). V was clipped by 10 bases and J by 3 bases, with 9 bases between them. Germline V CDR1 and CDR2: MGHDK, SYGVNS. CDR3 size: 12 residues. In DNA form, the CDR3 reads TGTGCCACCGCCAGGGACACCGGGGAGCTGTTTTTT. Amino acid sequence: CATARDTGELFF.

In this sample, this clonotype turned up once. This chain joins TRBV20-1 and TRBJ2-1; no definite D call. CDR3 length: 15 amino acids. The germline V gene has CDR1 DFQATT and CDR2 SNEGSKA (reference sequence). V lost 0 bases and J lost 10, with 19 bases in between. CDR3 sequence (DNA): TGCAGTGCTAGAGATCTTAGGACCCCGGCTTACGAGCAGTTCTTC. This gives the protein CSARDLRTPAYEQFF.

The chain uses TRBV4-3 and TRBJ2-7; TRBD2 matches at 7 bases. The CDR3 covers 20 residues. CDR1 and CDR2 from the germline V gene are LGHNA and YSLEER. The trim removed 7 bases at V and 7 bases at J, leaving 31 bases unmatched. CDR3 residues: CASTSQFGAAGPHPYNEQYF. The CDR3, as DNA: TGCGCCAGCACCTCCCAATTCGGGGCAGCGGGACCGCACCCCTACAATGAGCAGTACTTC.

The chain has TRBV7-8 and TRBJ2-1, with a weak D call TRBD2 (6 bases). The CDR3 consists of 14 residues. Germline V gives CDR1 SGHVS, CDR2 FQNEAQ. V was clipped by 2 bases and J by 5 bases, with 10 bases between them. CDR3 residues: CASSLRETDNEQFF. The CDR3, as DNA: TGTGCCAGCAGCTTACGGGAGACTGACAATGAGCAGTTCTTC. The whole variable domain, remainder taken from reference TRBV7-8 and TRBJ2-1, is GAGVSQSPRYKVAKRGQDVALRCDPISGHVSLFWYQQALGQGPEFLTYFQNEAQLDKSGLPSDRFFAERPEGSVSTLKIQRTQQEDSAVYLCASSLRETDNEQFFGPGTRLTVL.

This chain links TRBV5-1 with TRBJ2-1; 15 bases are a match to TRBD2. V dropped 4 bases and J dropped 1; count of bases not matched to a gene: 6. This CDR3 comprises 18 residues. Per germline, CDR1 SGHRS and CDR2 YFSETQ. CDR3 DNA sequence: TGCGCCAGCAGCCAGGGACTAGCGGGAGGAGGGTCCTACAATGAGCAGTTCTTC. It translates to CASSQGLAGGGSYNEQFF.

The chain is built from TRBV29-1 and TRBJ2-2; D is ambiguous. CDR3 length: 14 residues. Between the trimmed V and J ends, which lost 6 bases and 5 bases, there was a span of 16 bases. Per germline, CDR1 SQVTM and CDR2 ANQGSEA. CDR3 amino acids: CSVVLQYATGELFF. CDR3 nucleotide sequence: TGCAGCGTAGTATTGCAGTATGCGACCGGGGAGCTGTTTTTT.

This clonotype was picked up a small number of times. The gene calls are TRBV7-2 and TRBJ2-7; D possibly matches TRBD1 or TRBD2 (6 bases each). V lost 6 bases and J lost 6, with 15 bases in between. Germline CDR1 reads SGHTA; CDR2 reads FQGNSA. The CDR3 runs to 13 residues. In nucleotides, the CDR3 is TGTGCCAGCAGAATAGTAGGGGGAGGCGAGCAGTACTTC. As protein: CASRIVGGGEQYF.

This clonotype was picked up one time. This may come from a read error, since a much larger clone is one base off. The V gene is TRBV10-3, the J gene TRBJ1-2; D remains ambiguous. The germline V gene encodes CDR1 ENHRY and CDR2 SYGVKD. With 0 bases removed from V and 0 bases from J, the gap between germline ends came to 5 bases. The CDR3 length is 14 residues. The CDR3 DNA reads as TGTGCCATCAGTGAGTCTGGAACTAACTATGGCTACACCTTC. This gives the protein CAISESGTNYGYTF.

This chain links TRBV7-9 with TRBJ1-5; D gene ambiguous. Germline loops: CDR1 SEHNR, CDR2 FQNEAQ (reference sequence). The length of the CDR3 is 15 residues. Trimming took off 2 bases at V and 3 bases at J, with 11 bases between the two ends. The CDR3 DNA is TGTGCCAGCAGCTTATTGGAGGGCCCCAATCAGCCCCAGCATTTT. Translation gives CASSLLEGPNQPQHF.

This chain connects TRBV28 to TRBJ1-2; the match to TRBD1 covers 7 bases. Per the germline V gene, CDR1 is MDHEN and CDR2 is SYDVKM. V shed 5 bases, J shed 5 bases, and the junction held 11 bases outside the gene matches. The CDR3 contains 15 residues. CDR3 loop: CASSPLRDSGYGYTF. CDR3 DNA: TGTGCCAGCAGTCCTCTGAGGGACAGCGGTTATGGCTACACCTTC.

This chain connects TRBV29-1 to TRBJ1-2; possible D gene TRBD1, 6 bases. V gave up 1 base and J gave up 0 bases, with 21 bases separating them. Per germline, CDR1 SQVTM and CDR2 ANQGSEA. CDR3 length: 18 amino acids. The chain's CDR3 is CSVEAPRYGGPPNYGYTF. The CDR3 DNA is TGCAGCGTTGAAGCCCCAAGATACGGGGGCCCTCCTAACTATGGCTACACCTTC.

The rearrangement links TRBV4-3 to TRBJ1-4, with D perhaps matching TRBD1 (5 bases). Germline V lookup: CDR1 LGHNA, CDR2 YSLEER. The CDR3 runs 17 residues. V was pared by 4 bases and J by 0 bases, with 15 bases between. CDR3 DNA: TGCGCCAGCAGCCCCCTGGGGACCGCGGCAACTAATGAAAAACTGTTTTTT. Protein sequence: CASSPLGTAATNEKLFF.

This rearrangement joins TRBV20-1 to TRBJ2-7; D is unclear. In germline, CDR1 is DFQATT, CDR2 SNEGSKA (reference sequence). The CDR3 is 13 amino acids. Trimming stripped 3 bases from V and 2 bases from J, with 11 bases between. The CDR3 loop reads CSARAAPAYEQYF. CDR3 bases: TGCAGTGCTAGGGCAGCCCCGGCCTACGAGCAGTACTTC.

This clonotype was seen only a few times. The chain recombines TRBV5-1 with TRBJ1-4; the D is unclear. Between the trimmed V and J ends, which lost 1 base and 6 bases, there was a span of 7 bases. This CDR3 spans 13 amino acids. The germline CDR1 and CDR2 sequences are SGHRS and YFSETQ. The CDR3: CASSLTNDEKLFF. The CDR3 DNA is TGCGCCAGCAGCTTGACGAACGATGAAAAACTGTTTTTT.

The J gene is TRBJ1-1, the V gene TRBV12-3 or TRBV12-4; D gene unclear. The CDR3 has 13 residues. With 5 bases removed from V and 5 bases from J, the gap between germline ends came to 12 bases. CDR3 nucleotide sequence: TGTGCCAGCAGTGTAGATGTGCGTACTGAAGCTTTCTTT. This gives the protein CASSVDVRTEAFF.

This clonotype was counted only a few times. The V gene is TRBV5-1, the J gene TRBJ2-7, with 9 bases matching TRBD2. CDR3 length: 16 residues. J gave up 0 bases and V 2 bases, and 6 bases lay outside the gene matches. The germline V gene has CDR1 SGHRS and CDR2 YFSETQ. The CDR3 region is CASSFQPSGASYEQYF. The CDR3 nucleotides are TGCGCCAGCAGCTTTCAGCCTAGCGGGGCCTCCTACGAGCAGTACTTC.

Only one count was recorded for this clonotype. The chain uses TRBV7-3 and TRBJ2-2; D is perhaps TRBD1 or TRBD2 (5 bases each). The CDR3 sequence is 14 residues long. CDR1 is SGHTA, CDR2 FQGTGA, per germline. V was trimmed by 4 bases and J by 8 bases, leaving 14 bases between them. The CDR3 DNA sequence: TGTGCCAGCAGCTCCGGGACGAGGGGTGGGGAGCTGTTTTTT. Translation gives CASSSGTRGGELFF.

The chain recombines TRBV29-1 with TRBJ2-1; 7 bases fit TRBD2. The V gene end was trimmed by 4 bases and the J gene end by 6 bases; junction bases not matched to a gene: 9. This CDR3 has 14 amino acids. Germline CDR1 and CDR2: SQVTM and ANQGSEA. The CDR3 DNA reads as TGCAGCGTTGTTCCGGGACTACAGGCCAATGAGCAGTTCTTC. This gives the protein CSVVPGLQANEQFF.

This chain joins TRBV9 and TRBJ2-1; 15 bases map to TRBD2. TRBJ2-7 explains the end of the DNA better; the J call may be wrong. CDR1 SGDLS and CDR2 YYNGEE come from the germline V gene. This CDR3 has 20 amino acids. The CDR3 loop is CASSVGRGLAGGGATNEQYF. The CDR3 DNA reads TGTGCCAGCAGCGTAGGACGGGGACTAGCGGGAGGAGGAGCTACCAATGAGCAGTACTTC.

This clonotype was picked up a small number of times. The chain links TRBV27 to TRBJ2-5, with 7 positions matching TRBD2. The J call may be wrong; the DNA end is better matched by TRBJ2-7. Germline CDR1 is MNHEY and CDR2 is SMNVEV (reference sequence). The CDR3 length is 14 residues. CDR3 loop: CASSFGGDPYEQYF. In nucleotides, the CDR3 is TGTGCCAGCAGTTTTGGGGGGGACCCCTACGAGCAGTACTTC.